The T cell receptor beta chain under discussion was sequenced for a study of T cells in Graves' hyperthyroidism and ophthalmopathy. This CDR3 region has 15 residues. V trimming: 6 bases; J trimming: 3 bases; junction bases outside the gene matches: 3. Ten or more counts support this clonotype. Across 18 months, stable Graves' hyperthyroidism was marked by no progression to ophthalmopathy. The study left out patients who had uncontrolled infection, other autoimmune disease, pregnancy or lactation. Amplified regions were TCR beta CDR3 sequences from RNA transcripts. A first-round RT-PCR of the TCR CDR3 used the HTBI primer set. TCRdb used MiXCR to reprocess the multiplex PCR reads, holding one entry per CDR3 protein. The data show fewer than 750,000 distinct CDR3 sequences, 46% seen once.

The TCR sequence derives from a young woman with Graves' hyperthyroidism. The specimen was peripheral blood or thyroid tissue (not recorded which). This chain links TRBV12-3 or TRBV12-4 with TRBJ1-5, with TRBD1 matching 12 bases. The CDR3 region has the DNA TGTGCCAGCAGAAGGGGACAGGGGGCCAATCAGCCCCAGCATTTT. Translated, it gives CASRRGQGANQPQHF.